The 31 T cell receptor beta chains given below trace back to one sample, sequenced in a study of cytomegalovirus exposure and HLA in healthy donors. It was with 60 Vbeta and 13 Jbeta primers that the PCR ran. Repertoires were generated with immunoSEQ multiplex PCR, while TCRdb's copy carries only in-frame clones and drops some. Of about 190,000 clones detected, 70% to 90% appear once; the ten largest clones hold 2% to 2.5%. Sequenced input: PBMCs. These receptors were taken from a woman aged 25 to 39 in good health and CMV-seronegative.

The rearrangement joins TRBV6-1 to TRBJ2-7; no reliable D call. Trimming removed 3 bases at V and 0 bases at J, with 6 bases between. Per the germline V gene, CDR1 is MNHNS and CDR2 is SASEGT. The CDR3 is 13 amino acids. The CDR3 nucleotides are TGTGCCAGCAGTGATAGCAACTCCTACGAGCAGTACTTC. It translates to CASSDSNSYEQYF.

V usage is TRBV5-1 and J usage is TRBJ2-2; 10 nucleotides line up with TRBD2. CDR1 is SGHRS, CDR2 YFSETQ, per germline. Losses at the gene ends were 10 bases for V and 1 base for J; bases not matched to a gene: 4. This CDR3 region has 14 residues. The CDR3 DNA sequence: TGCGCCTCCCGACTAGCGGGGAACACCGGGGAGCTGTTTTTT. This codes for CASRLAGNTGELFF.

Written as DNA, the CDR3 is TGTGCCAGCAGTACTAGCGGCTCCTACAATGAGCAGTTCTTC. Amino acids: CASSTSGSYNEQFF. The chain couples TRBV7-3 to TRBJ2-1; TRBD2 matches at 8 bases. CDR1 is SGHTA, CDR2 FQGTGA, per germline. V lost 6 bases and J lost 0; bases outside the gene matches: 1. The CDR3 sequence is 14 residues long.

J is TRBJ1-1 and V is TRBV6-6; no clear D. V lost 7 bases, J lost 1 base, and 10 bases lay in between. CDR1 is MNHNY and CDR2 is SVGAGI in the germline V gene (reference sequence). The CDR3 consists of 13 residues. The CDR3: CASTKAQNTEAFF. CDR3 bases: TGTGCCAGCACTAAAGCGCAGAACACTGAAGCTTTCTTT.

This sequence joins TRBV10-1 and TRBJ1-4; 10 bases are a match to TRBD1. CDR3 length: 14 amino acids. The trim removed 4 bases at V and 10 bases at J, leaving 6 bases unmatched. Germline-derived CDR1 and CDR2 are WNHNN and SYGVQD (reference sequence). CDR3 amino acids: CASSGQGAGGKLFF. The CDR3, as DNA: TGCGCCAGCAGTGGACAGGGGGCTGGGGGAAAACTGTTTTTT.

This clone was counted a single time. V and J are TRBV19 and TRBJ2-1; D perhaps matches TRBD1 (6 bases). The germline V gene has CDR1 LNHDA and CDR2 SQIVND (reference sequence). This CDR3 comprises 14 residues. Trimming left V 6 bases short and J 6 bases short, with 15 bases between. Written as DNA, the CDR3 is TGTGCCAGTAGCATCCGACAGGCGGCCAATGAGCAGTTCTTC. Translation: CASSIRQAANEQFF.

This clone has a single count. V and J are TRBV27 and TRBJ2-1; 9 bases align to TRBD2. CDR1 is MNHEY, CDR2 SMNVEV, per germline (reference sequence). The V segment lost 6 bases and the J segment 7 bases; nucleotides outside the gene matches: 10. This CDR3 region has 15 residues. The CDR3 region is CASSPRVAGVNEQFF. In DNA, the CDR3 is TGTGCCAGCAGCCCCCGGGTAGCGGGAGTAAATGAGCAGTTCTTC.

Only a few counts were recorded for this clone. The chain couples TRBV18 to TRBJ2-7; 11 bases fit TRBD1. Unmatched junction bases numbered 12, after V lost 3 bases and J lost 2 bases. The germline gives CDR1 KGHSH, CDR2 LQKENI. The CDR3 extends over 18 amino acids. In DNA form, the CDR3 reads TGTGCCAGCTCACCGCGTGGACAGGGGGCAGCCGTTACCTACGAGCAGTACTTC. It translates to CASSPRGQGAAVTYEQYF.

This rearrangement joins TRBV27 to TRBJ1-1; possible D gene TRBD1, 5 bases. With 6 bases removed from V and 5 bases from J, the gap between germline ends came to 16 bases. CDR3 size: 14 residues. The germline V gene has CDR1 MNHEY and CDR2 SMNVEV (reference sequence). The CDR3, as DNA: TGTGCCAGCAGCCTATCCACAGGCCCTACTGAAGCTTTCTTT. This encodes CASSLSTGPTEAFF.

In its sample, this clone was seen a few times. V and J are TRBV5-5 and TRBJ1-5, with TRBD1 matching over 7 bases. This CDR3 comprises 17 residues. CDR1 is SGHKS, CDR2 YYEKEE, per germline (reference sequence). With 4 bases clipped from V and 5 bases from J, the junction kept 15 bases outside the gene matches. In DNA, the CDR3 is TGTGCCAGCAGCCGTACCGGCGGGGACAGCAATTATCAGCCCCAGCATTTT. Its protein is CASSRTGGDSNYQPQHF.

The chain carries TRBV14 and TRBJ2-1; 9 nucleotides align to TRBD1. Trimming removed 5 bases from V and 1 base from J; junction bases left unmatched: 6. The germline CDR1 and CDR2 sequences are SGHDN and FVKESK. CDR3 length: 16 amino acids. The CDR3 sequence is CASSTQGAKSYNEQFF. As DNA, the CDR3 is TGTGCCAGCAGCACACAGGGGGCAAAATCCTACAATGAGCAGTTCTTC.

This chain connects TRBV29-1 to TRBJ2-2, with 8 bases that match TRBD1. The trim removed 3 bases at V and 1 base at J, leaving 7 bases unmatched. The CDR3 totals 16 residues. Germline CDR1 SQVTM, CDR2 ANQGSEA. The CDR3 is CSVDLGTGENTGELFF. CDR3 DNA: TGCAGCGTTGATTTGGGGACAGGAGAGAACACCGGGGAGCTGTTTTTT.

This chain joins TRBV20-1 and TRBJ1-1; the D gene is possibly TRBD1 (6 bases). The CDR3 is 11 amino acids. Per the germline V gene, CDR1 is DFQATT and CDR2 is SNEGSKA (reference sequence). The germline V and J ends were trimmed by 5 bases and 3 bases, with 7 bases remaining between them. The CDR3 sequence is CSAAGDTEAFF. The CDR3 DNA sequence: TGCAGTGCTGCAGGGGACACTGAAGCTTTCTTT.

CDR3 residues: CATAPGRDSQTGELFF. In DNA form, the CDR3 reads TGTGCCACCGCACCGGGACGGGACAGCCAAACCGGGGAGCTGTTTTTT. The V gene is TRBV15, the J gene TRBJ2-2; 7 bases map to TRBD1. CDR3 size: 16 residues. CDR1 is LNHNV, CDR2 YYDKDF, per germline (reference sequence). With 8 bases clipped from V and 5 bases from J, the junction kept 14 bases outside the gene matches. Using reference TRBV15 and TRBJ2-2 for the parts outside the CDR3, the full variable domain is DAMVIQNPRYQVTQFGKPVTLSCSQTLNHNVMYWYQQKSSQAPKLLFHYYDKDFNNEADTPDNFQSRRPNTSFCFLDIRSPGLGDTAMYLCATAPGRDSQTGELFFGEGSRLTVL.

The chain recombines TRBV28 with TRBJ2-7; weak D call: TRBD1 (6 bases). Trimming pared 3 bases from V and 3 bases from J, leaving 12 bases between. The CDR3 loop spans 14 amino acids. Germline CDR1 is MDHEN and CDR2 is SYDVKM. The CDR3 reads CASSLEGGVYEQYF. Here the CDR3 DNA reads TGTGCCAGCAGTTTGGAAGGGGGTGTCTACGAGCAGTACTTC.

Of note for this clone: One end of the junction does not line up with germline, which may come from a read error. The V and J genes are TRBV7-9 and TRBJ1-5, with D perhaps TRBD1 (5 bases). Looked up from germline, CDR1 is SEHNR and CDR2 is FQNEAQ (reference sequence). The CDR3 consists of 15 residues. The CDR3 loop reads CSSSSSDSYHQPQHF. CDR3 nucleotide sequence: TGTTCCAGCAGCTCATCCGACAGTTACCATCAGCCCCAGCATTTT.

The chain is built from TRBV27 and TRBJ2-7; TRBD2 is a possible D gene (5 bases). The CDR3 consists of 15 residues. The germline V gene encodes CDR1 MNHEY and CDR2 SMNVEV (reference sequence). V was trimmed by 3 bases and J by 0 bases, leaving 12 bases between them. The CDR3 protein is CASSFSAASSYEQYF. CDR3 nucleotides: TGTGCCAGCAGTTTCTCAGCGGCGAGCTCCTACGAGCAGTACTTC.

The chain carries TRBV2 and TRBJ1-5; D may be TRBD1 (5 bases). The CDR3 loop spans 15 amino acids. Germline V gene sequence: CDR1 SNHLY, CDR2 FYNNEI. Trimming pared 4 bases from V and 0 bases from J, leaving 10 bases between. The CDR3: CASSVGQLSNQPQHF. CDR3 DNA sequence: TGTGCCAGCAGTGTAGGACAACTTAGCAATCAGCCCCAGCATTTT.

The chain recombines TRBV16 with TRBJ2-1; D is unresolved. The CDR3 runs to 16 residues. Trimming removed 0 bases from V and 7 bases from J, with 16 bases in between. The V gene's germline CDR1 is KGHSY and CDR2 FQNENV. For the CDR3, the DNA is TGTGCCAGCAGCCAATCGGGTAGCCCGAATGAGAATGAGCAGTTCTTC. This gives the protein CASSQSGSPNENEQFF.

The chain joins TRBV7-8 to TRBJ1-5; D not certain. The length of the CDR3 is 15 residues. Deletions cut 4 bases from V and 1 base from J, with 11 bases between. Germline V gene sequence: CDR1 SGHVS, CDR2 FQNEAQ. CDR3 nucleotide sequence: TGTGCCAGCAGCTCAGAGGGCCTGAGCAATCAGCCCCAGCATTTT. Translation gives CASSSEGLSNQPQHF.

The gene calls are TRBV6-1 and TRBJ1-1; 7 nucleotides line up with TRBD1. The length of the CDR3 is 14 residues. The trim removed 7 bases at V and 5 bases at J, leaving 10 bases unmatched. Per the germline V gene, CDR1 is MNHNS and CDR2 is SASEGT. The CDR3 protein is CASIRQGGWTEAFF. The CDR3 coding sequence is TGTGCCAGCATCCGACAGGGAGGATGGACTGAAGCTTTCTTT.

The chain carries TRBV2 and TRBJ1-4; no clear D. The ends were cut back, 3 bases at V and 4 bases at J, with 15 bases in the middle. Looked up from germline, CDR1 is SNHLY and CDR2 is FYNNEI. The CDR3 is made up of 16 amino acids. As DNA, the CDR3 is TGTGCCAGCAGTGAGGGCACACAGATTTTTAATGAAAAACTGTTTTTT. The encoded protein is CASSEGTQIFNEKLFF.

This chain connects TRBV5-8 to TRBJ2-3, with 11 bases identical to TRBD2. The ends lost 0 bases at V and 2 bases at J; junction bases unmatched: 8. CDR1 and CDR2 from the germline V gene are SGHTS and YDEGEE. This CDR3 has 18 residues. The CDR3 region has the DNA TGTGCCAGCAGCTTGGTACTAGCGGGGGACCCTTTCACAGATACGCAGTATTTT. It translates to CASSLVLAGDPFTDTQYF.

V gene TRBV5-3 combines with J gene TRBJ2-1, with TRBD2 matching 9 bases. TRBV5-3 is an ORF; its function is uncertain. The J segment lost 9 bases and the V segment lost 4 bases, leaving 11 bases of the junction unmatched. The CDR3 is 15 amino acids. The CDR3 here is CARSQRGRAHGEQFF. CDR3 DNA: TGTGCCAGAAGCCAGCGCGGGAGGGCCCACGGTGAGCAGTTCTTC.

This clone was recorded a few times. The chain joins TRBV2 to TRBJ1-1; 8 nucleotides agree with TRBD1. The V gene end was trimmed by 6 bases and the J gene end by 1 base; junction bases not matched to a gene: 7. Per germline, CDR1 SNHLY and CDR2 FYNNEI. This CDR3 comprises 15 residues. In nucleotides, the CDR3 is TGTGCCAGCAGGGTCCGGACAGGGAGGAACACTGAAGCTTTCTTT. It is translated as CASRVRTGRNTEAFF.

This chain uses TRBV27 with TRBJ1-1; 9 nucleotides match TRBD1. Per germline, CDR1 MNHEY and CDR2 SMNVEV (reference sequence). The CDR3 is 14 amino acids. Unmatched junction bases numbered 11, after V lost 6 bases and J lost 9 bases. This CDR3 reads CASSSYRQGEKAFF. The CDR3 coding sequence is TGTGCCAGCAGCTCCTACCGACAGGGGGAAAAAGCTTTCTTT.

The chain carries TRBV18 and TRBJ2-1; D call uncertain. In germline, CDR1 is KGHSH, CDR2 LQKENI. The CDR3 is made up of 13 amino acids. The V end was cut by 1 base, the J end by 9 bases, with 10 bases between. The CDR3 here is CASSPLDGLEQFF. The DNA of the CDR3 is TGTGCCAGCTCACCACTGGATGGGCTTGAGCAGTTCTTC.

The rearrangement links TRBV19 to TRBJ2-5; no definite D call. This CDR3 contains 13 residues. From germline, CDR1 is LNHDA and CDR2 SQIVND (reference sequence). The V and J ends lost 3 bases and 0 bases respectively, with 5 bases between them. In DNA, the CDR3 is TGTGCCAGTAGTATGAGCCACCAAGAGACCCAGTACTTC. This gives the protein CASSMSHQETQYF.

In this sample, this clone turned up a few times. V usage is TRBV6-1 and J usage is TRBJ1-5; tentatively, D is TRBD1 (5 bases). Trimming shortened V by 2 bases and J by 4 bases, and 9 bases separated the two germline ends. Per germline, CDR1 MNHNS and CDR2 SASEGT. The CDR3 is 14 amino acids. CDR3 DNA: TGTGCCAGCAGTGAACAGGGTACGAATCAGCCCCAGCATTTT. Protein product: CASSEQGTNQPQHF.

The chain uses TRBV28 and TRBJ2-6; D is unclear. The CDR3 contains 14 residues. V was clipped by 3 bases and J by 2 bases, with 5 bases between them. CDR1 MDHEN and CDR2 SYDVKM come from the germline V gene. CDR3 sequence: CASSFLAGANVLTF. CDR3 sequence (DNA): TGTGCCAGCAGTTTCCTAGCTGGGGCCAACGTCCTGACTTTC.

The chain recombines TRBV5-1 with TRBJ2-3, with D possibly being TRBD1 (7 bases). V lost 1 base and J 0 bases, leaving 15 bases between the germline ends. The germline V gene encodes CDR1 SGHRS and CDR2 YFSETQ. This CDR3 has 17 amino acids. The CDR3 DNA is TGCGCCAGCAGCTTGACGCGGGACAGAATGAGCACAGATACGCAGTATTTT. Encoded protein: CASSLTRDRMSTDTQYF.